This TCR beta chain came from a study of OX40 agonist ivuxolimab in advanced cancers. TCRdb keeps only in-frame clones here, not all; method: immunoSEQ multiplex PCR. This repertoire shows about 97,000 clones, 86% found once; its top ten account for around 5.5%. This clone was observed a few times. V gave up 2 bases and J gave up 8 bases, with 12 bases separating them. The germline gives CDR1 MNHEY, CDR2 SVGAGI. The CDR3 has 13 amino acids. This rearrangement joins TRBV6-5 to TRBJ1-2, with a tentative D call TRBD1 (6 bases). The sequence came from an adult with an advanced solid tumor such as melanoma, head and neck, liver or kidney cancer. The sample consisted of CD4+ or CD8+ T cells sorted from blood, taken in a trial of the OX40 agonist ivuxolimab. CDR3 region: CASSYIGGNGYTF. CDR3 coding DNA: TGTGCCAGCAGTTACATAGGGGGGAACGGCTACACCTTC.